The present entry profiles one TCR beta chain with its context. The antigen is undetermined. The data were taken from a study of T cell responses to AZD1222 COVID-19 vaccine. Notes on the study in general: Repertoires were obtained solely post-peak T cell response. The donor cohort was predominantly white British with a female majority, and clonal diversity may have been underestimated.

The repertoire was sequenced with immunoSEQ multiplex PCR; TCRdb's copy has only in-frame clones and lacks some. The sample yields roughly 150,000 clones, roughly 90% seen once. The source was peripheral blood, collected 28 days after the second AZD1222 dose. The source of this sequence is an adult who received the AZD1222 COVID-19 vaccine.

The CDR3 DNA sequence: TGTGCCAGCAGCAACCTCGGACACAGGGGTACTGAAGCTTTCTTT. Amino acid sequence: CASSNLGHRGTEAFF. The chain has TRBV9 and TRBJ1-1, with 7 bases that match TRBD1. The CDR3 is 15 residues long. After removal of 4 bases from V and 5 bases from J, the junction contained 11 bases not matched to a gene. The V gene's germline CDR1 is SGDLS and CDR2 YYNGEE.